These 21 T cell receptor beta chains share one sample of origin, sequenced in a study of blood T cell repertoires in COVID-19. TCRdb's table, derived via immunoSEQ multiplex PCR, lists solely in-frame clones and lacks some. The sample carries 150,000 to 200,000 clones, approximately 86% recorded once. Sequenced sample: peripheral blood. The receptors here all came from a man aged 70-80 years with active or convalescent COVID-19.

J is TRBJ2-2 and V is TRBV7-2, with 8 nucleotides matching TRBD2. CDR3 size: 17 residues. CDR1 and CDR2 (germline): SGHTA, FQGNSA. With 5 bases clipped from V and 5 bases from J, the junction kept 13 bases outside the gene matches. The CDR3 DNA is TGTGCCAGCAGCACCCGCTGGCGGGAGGAAAGTACCGGGGAGCTGTTTTTT. Its protein is CASSTRWREESTGELFF.

The chain joins TRBV28 to TRBJ2-5; TRBD2 agrees at 11 bases. Germline lookup yields CDR1 MDHEN and CDR2 SYDVKM. V lost 6 bases, J lost 3 bases, and 9 bases stayed unmatched. The CDR3 length is 16 residues. The CDR3 DNA reads TGTGCCAGCAGCTCCCAGACTAGCGGGACTAAAGAGACCCAGTACTTC. Its protein product is CASSSQTSGTKETQYF.

The chain is built from TRBV5-1 and TRBJ2-5; tentatively, D is TRBD2 (6 bases). Germline V gene data show CDR1 as SGHRS and CDR2 as YFSETQ. V gave up 5 bases and J gave up 2 bases, with 13 bases separating them. There are 14 residues in the CDR3. The CDR3 region is CASRGGVVQETQYF. The CDR3 DNA follows: TGCGCCAGCAGGGGCGGGGTAGTACAAGAGACCCAGTACTTC.

On this clone: Distinct nucleotide sequences in the sample also encode this CDR3. The chain employs TRBV18 and TRBJ1-3; TRBD1 aligns across 7 bases. The V gene's germline CDR1 is KGHSH and CDR2 LQKENI. J gave up 0 bases and V 3 bases, and 8 bases lay outside the gene matches. The CDR3 has 17 residues. The CDR3 region has the DNA TGTGCCAGCTCACCCCCGGGACAGCGAATCTCTGGAAACACCATATATTTT. It is translated as CASSPPGQRISGNTIYF. The full variable domain, rest sourced from reference TRBV18 and TRBJ1-3, is NAGVMQNPRHLVRRRGQEARLRCSPMKGHSHVYWYRQLPEEGLKFMVYLQKENIIDESGMPKERFSAEFPKEGPSILRIQQVVRGDSAAYFCASSPPGQRISGNTIYFGEGSWLTVV.

The gene calls are TRBV7-2 and TRBJ2-2; D not certain. Germline loops: CDR1 SGHTA, CDR2 FQGNSA. The length of the CDR3 is 14 residues. Trimming took 5 bases from V and 0 from J, leaving 7 bases between them. The CDR3 sequence is CASSPGSNTGELFF. DNA of the CDR3: TGTGCCAGCAGCCCGGGTTCGAACACCGGGGAGCTGTTTTTT.

The chain links TRBV18 to TRBJ2-5, with 9 bases lining up with TRBD2. V lost 4 bases, J lost 5 bases, and 8 bases stayed unmatched. Germline V CDR1 and CDR2: KGHSH, LQKENI. The CDR3 contains 15 residues. CDR3 DNA: TGTGCCAGCTCACTACGAGCGGGGGGCGGTGAGACCCAGTACTTC. Translating it yields CASSLRAGGGETQYF.

The chain couples TRBV6-6 to TRBJ1-2, with a possible D match to TRBD1 (5 bases). The germline V and J ends were trimmed by 6 bases and 4 bases, with 6 bases remaining between them. Germline V CDR1 and CDR2: MNHNY, SVGAGI (reference sequence). This CDR3 is built from 11 residues. The CDR3 DNA reads as TGTGCCAGCAGCGACAGCTATGGCTACACCTTC. Translated: CASSDSYGYTF.

V gene TRBV7-2 combines with J gene TRBJ2-7, with D possibly being TRBD1 (6 bases). The CDR3 runs 18 residues. Germline V gene sequence: CDR1 SGHTA, CDR2 FQGNSA. Trimming removed 2 bases from V and 1 base from J, with 21 bases in between. The CDR3 sequence is CASSLRTEGKKVSYEQYF. The CDR3 bases are TGTGCCAGCAGCTTAAGGACAGAGGGAAAGAAGGTTTCCTACGAGCAGTACTTC. Using reference TRBV7-2 and TRBJ2-7 for the parts outside the CDR3, the full variable domain is GAGVSQSPSNKVTEKGKDVELRCDPISGHTALYWYRQSLGQGLEFLIYFQGNSAPDKSGLPSDRFSAERTGGSVSTLTIQRTQQEDSAVYLCASSLRTEGKKVSYEQYFGPGTRLTVT.

Regarding this clone: This sample also contains other DNA sequences that code for the same CDR3. The rearrangement joins TRBV6-5 to TRBJ1-3; 7 bases match TRBD1. The germline CDR1 and CDR2 sequences are MNHEY and SVGAGI. This CDR3 contains 15 residues. V was clipped by 2 bases and J by 0 bases; unmatched bases: 1. CDR3 sequence: CASSYEGASGNTIYF. The CDR3 coding sequence is TGTGCCAGCAGTTACGAGGGGGCCTCTGGAAACACCATATATTTT.

A note on this clone: A much larger clone differs by one base, so this may be a read error. Other DNA sequences from this sample encode an identical CDR3 as well. This chain connects TRBV5-1 to TRBJ1-5; D possibly corresponds to TRBD1 (6 bases). In germline, CDR1 is SGHRS, CDR2 YFSETQ. The CDR3 spans 13 residues. The V end was cut by 2 bases, the J end by 5 bases, with 8 bases between. CDR3 sequence (DNA): TGCGCCAGCAGCTTTGAGGGGGATCAGCCCCAGCATTTT. As protein: CASSFEGDQPQHF.

The rearrangement links TRBV27 to TRBJ2-1, with TRBD1 identical over 11 bases. The CDR3 sequence is 14 residues long. CDR1 and CDR2 from the germline V gene are MNHEY and SMNVEV (reference sequence). Trimming took 2 bases from V and 9 from J; bases not matched to a gene: 3. CDR3 residues: CASSLGTGGFEQFF. The CDR3 DNA reads as TGTGCCAGCAGTTTAGGGACAGGGGGGTTTGAGCAGTTCTTC.

The chain has TRBV7-9 and TRBJ2-3; no firm D call. Trimming took off 5 bases at V and 2 bases at J, with 8 bases between the two ends. Germline lookup yields CDR1 SEHNR and CDR2 FQNEAQ (reference sequence). The CDR3 contains 13 residues. CDR3: CASSGQATDTQYF. CDR3 bases: TGTGCCAGCAGCGGTCAAGCCACAGATACGCAGTATTTT.

This chain uses TRBV30 with TRBJ2-2, with TRBD1 identical over 9 bases. The CDR3 is 16 residues long. Germline values: CDR1 GTSNPN, CDR2 SVGIG (reference sequence). The junction had 12 bases not matched to a gene; V was cut back by 2 bases and J by 8 bases. As DNA, the CDR3 is TGTGCCTGGAGTCTCCAGGGGACAGGGCAAGGGGGGGAGCTGTTTTTT. Translating it yields CAWSLQGTGQGGELFF.

This clone came up once. The chain couples TRBV2 to TRBJ1-2; D is uncertain. The germline V and J ends were trimmed by 4 bases and 9 bases, with 18 bases remaining between them. Germline V CDR1 and CDR2: SNHLY, FYNNEI. This CDR3 region has 14 residues. CDR3 nucleotides: TGTGCCAGCAGTGTCATGAAAACCGGTAATAGCTACACCTTC. Its translation is CASSVMKTGNSYTF.

CDR3 DNA: TGTGCCAGTAACGCAGGGTCCAGCGCCGGGGAGCTGTTTTTT. Translating it yields CASNAGSSAGELFF. The chain combines TRBV19 with TRBJ2-2, with D perhaps TRBD1 (5 bases). The CDR3 has 14 residues. CDR1 is LNHDA, CDR2 SQIVND, per germline (reference sequence). V was pared by 7 bases and J by 6 bases, with 15 bases between.

The rearrangement links TRBV6-2 or TRBV6-3 to TRBJ1-1; D is undetermined. CDR1 is MNHEY, CDR2 SVGEGT, per germline. Trimming stripped 5 bases from V and 5 bases from J, with 12 bases between. This CDR3 has 13 residues. CDR3 sequence reads: CASSRDRWTEAFF. For the CDR3, the DNA is TGTGCCAGCAGTCGGGATCGTTGGACTGAAGCTTTCTTT.

The CDR3 nucleotides are TGTGCCAGCAGTTACCTACCAGCAGGCAATGAGCAGTTCTTC. Encoded protein: CASSYLPAGNEQFF. V and J are TRBV6-2 or TRBV6-3 and TRBJ2-1; no clear D. Trimming removed 2 bases from V and 6 bases from J, with 11 bases in between. This CDR3 is built from 14 residues. Germline V gene sequence: CDR1 MNHEY, CDR2 SVGEGT.

The rearrangement uses TRBV6-1 and TRBJ2-7, with D possibly TRBD1 on 6 matching bases. This CDR3 spans 14 amino acids. V shed 3 bases and J shed 6 bases, with 15 bases lying between them. Germline V lookup: CDR1 MNHNS, CDR2 SASEGT. The DNA for the CDR3 is TGTGCCAGCAGTGAGGTACAGGGTGGAATCGAGCAGTACTTC. It codes for CASSEVQGGIEQYF.

This chain joins TRBV2 and TRBJ1-6; TRBD1 agrees at 10 bases. J gave up 10 bases and V 10 bases, and 10 bases lay outside the gene matches. Germline CDR1 SNHLY, CDR2 FYNNEI. The CDR3 has 14 residues. The chain's CDR3 is CATETGTGVSPLHF. The CDR3 bases are TGTGCCACTGAGACCGGGACAGGGGTGTCACCCCTCCACTTT.

The chain combines TRBV28 with TRBJ1-1, with unresolved D. Between the trimmed V and J ends, which lost 2 bases and 5 bases, there was a span of 9 bases. The CDR3 is 13 amino acids. Germline V gene lookup returns CDR1 MDHEN and CDR2 SYDVKM. Written as DNA, the CDR3 is TGTGCCAGCAGTTTAGGGCAGCAGACTGAAGCTTTCTTT. Translation: CASSLGQQTEAFF.

This clone has only a few counts. The chain is built from TRBV3-1 (or the pseudogene TRBV3-2) and TRBJ2-2; possible D gene TRBD2, 6 bases. V lost 7 bases and J lost 2, with 11 bases in between. The CDR3 runs to 14 residues. CDR1 and CDR2 from the germline V gene are LGHDT and YNNKEL (reference sequence). The CDR3 spells CASIGRGNTGELFF. The CDR3 DNA sequence: TGTGCCAGCATAGGGCGGGGTAACACCGGGGAGCTGTTTTTT.